One and the same sample provided the 14 T cell receptor beta chains below, sequenced in a study of beta chain features in type 1 diabetes. Isolated RNA was reverse transcribed in full, so expressed TCRB transcripts were sequenced. The data were produced by immunoSEQ multiplex PCR, yet TCRdb's version contains in-frame clones alone and is incomplete. This table has 850,000 to 900,000 clones, 15% to 20% appearing once. Sequencing was done on a sample of naive CD4+ T cells from blood. Source of these receptors: a woman aged 18 to 35 in good health.

In its sample, this clone was seen a few times. The chain joins TRBV18 to TRBJ1-1, with D possibly TRBD1 on 6 matching bases. V lost 6 bases and J lost 3, with 14 bases in between. Germline V gene data show CDR1 as KGHSH and CDR2 as LQKENI. This CDR3 is 14 amino acids long. CDR3 sequence reads: CASSLSDRYTEAFF. DNA for the CDR3: TGTGCCAGCTCCCTTTCGGACAGATACACTGAAGCTTTCTTT.

This clone came up a few times. This chain uses TRBV5-1 with TRBJ2-7; D is possibly TRBD1 (6 bases). CDR1 SGHRS and CDR2 YFSETQ come from the germline V gene. The CDR3 totals 13 residues. The V gene lost 2 bases and the J gene lost 6 bases, with 12 bases spanning the gap. CDR3 sequence: CASSLQGPLEQYF. The CDR3 coding sequence is TGCGCCAGCAGCTTACAGGGTCCCCTCGAGCAGTACTTC.

The chain has TRBV29-1 and TRBJ1-5, with TRBD1 as a possible D gene (5 bases). Germline loops: CDR1 SQVTM, CDR2 ANQGSEA. The CDR3 spans 11 residues. Between the trimmed V and J ends, which lost 7 bases and 11 bases, there was a span of 15 bases. In nucleotides, the CDR3 is TGCAGCGGTGCGTGGGGGGGGACCCAGCATTTT. Its translation is CSGAWGGTQHF. Full variable domain (remainder filled in from reference TRBV29-1 and TRBJ1-5): SAVISQKPSRDICQRGTSLTIQCQVDSQVTMMFWYRQQPGQSLTLIATANQGSEATYESGFVIDKFPISRPNLTFSTLTVSNMSPEDSSIYLCSGAWGGTQHFGDGTRLSIL.

The chain is built from TRBV11-2 and TRBJ1-1; D is unresolved. The germline CDR1 and CDR2 sequences are SGHAT and FQNNGV. With 8 bases removed from V and 8 bases from J, the gap between germline ends came to 21 bases. CDR3 size: 14 residues. Here the CDR3 reads CASCQRLPLEEAFF. The CDR3 bases are TGTGCCAGCTGCCAGCGGTTGCCTTTGGAAGAAGCTTTCTTT.

This clone was counted a few times. The chain links TRBV25-1 to TRBJ1-1; 7 bases are shared with TRBD1. CDR3 length equals 11 residues. Germline-derived CDR1 and CDR2 are MGHDK and SYGVNS. V gave up 6 bases and J gave up 8 bases; unmatched junction bases: 3. CDR3 sequence (DNA): TGTGCCAGCAGAACGGGACAGGAAGCTTTCTTT. As protein: CASRTGQEAFF.

V usage is TRBV28 and J usage is TRBJ1-1, with D unclear. The CDR3 covers 13 residues. CDR1 is MDHEN, CDR2 SYDVKM, per germline. The ends were cut back, 7 bases at V and 8 bases at J, with 17 bases in the middle. CDR3 sequence reads: CASTRATISEAFF. DNA for the CDR3: TGTGCCAGCACTCGGGCTACGATATCAGAAGCTTTCTTT.

In its sample, this clone was seen a few times. The rearrangement joins TRBV7-8 to TRBJ2-2, with 15 positions matching TRBD2. V dropped 2 bases and J dropped 6; count of bases not matched to a gene: 10. Germline V gene lookup returns CDR1 SGHVS and CDR2 FQNEAQ. The CDR3 length is 19 residues. CDR3 amino acids: CASSLTWTSGRASPGELFF. CDR3 coding DNA: TGTGCCAGCAGCTTAACCTGGACTAGCGGGAGGGCTAGTCCCGGGGAGCTGTTTTTT.

The V and J genes are TRBV7-2 and TRBJ2-2; 9 bases match TRBD2. The germline CDR1 and CDR2 sequences are SGHTA and FQGNSA. This CDR3 has 16 amino acids. V was pared by 3 bases and J by 4 bases, with 6 bases of the junction left unmatched. CDR3 DNA: TGTGCCAGCAGCTTGGGCGGGAGGGTGATCACCGGGGAGCTGTTTTTT. Its protein product is CASSLGGRVITGELFF. The whole variable domain, remainder taken from reference TRBV7-2 and TRBJ2-2, is GAGVSQSPSNKVTEKGKDVELRCDPISGHTALYWYRQSLGQGLEFLIYFQGNSAPDKSGLPSDRFSAERTGGSVSTLTIQRTQQEDSAVYLCASSLGGRVITGELFFGEGSRLTVL.

The chain combines TRBV6-6 with TRBJ1-4, with 8 bases identical to TRBD1. The V gene's germline CDR1 is MNHNY and CDR2 SVGAGI (reference sequence). V shed 5 bases and J 4 bases; nucleotides not matched to a gene: 6. This CDR3 contains 15 residues. In DNA, the CDR3 is TGTGCCAGCAGTAACCGACAGGGGAGTAATGAAAAACTGTTTTTT. This encodes CASSNRQGSNEKLFF.

The rearrangement joins TRBV5-1 to TRBJ2-5; 8 nucleotides agree with TRBD2. V gave up 1 base and J gave up 9 bases; unmatched junction bases: 8. Germline V gene sequence: CDR1 SGHRS, CDR2 YFSETQ. CDR3 size: 14 residues. CDR3 nucleotides: TGCGCCAGCAGCTTGACTAGCGGAGCCGGGCCCCAGTACTTC. Encoded protein: CASSLTSGAGPQYF. Filled out from reference TRBV5-1 and TRBJ2-5, the complete variable domain reads KAGVTQTPRYLIKTRGQQVTLSCSPISGHRSVSWYQQTPGQGLQFLFEYFSETQRNKGNFPGRFSGRQFSNSRSEMNVSTLELGDSALYLCASSLTSGAGPQYFGPGTRLLVL.

This clone has more than one count but fewer than ten. The chain's CDR3 is CASSGNRIAANEQFF. The CDR3 DNA sequence: TGCGCCAGCAGCGGGAACAGGATCGCTGCGAATGAGCAGTTCTTC. The chain has TRBV5-1 and TRBJ2-1; a weak D match, TRBD1 (5 bases). With 4 bases removed from V and 7 bases from J, the gap between germline ends came to 18 bases. Germline V gene sequence: CDR1 SGHRS, CDR2 YFSETQ. There are 15 residues in the CDR3.

This clone was seen a few times. The V call is TRBV7-8, the J call TRBJ2-1; D is perhaps TRBD1 (5 bases). This CDR3 has 18 amino acids. V shed 3 bases and J shed 7 bases, with 25 bases lying between them. Germline CDR1 and CDR2: SGHVS and FQNEAQ. Here the CDR3 DNA reads TGTGCCAGCAGCTTGGCAACAGGTTTCTTTCGCCTGGGGAATGAGCAGTTCTTC. Translating it yields CASSLATGFFRLGNEQFF.

The V call is TRBV6-1, the J call TRBJ2-5; TRBD2 matches at 12 bases. The J call may be faulty, since TRBJ2-7 better matches the DNA end. Germline loops: CDR1 MNHNS, CDR2 SASEGT. The CDR3 has 15 residues. The CDR3 DNA sequence: TGTGCCAGCAGTCGGACTAGCGGGACCGCCTACGAGCAGTACTTC. This gives the protein CASSRTSGTAYEQYF.

This clone has just a few counts. The chain has TRBV19 and TRBJ2-2; 9 nucleotides agree with TRBD2. The ends lost 5 bases at V and 3 bases at J; junction bases unmatched: 10. CDR3 length equals 17 residues. Germline V gene lookup returns CDR1 LNHDA and CDR2 SQIVND (reference sequence). Written as DNA, the CDR3 is TGTGCCAGTAGTCCCTCTCGGCTAGCGGGGTACACCGGGGAGCTGTTTTTT. Translating it yields CASSPSRLAGYTGELFF.